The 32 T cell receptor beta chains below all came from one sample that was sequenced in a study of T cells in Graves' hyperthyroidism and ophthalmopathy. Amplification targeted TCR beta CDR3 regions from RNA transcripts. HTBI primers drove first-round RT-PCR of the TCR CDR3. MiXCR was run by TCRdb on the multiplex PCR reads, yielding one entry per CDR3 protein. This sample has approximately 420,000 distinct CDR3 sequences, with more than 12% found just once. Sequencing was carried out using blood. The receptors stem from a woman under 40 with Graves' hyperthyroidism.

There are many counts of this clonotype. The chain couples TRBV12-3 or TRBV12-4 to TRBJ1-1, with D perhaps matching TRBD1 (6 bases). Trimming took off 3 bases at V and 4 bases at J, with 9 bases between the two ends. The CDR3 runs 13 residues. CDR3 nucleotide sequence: TGTGCCAGCAGTTTTCAAGGGGGCACTGAAGCTTTCTTT. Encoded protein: CASSFQGGTEAFF.

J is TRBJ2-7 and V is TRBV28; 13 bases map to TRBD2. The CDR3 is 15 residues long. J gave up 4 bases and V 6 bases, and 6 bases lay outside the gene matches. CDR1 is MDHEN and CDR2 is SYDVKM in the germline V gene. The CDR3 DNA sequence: TGTGCCAGCAGCCGGACTAGCGGGAGAGGGTACGAGCAGTACTTC. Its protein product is CASSRTSGRGYEQYF. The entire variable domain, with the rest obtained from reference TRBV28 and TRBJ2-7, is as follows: DVKVTQSSRYLVKRTGEKVFLECVQDMDHENMFWYRQDPGLGLRLIYFSYDVKMKEKGDIPEGYSVSREKKERFSLILESASTNQTSMYLCASSRTSGRGYEQYFGPGTRLTVT.

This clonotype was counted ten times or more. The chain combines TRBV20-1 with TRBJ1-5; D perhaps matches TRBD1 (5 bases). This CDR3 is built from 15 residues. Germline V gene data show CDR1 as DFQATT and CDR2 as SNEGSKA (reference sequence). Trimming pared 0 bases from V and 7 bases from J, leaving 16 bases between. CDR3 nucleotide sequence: TGCAGTGCTAGAGATTGGGGGGAGGTAGGCCAGCCCCAGCATTTT. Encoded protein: CSARDWGEVGQPQHF.

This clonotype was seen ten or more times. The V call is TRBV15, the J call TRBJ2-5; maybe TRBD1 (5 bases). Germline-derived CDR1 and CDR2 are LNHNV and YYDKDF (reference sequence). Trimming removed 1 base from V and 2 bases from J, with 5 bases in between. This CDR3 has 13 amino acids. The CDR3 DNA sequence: TGTGCCACCAGCAGAGGACAGCAAGAGACCCAGTACTTC. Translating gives CATSRGQQETQYF.

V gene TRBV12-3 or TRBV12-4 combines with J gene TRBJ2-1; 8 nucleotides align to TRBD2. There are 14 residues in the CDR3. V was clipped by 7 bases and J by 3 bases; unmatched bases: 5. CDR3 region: CASTVAGYYNEQFF. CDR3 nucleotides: TGTGCCAGCACCGTAGCGGGATACTACAATGAGCAGTTCTTC.

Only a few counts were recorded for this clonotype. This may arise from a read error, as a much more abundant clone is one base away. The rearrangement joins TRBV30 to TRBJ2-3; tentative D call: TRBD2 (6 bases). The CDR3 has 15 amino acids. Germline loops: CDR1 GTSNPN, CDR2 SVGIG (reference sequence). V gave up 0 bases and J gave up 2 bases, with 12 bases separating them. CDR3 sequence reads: CAWSVPGEATDTQYF. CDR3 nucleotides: TGTGCCTGGAGTGTACCGGGAGAGGCCACAGATACGCAGTATTTT.

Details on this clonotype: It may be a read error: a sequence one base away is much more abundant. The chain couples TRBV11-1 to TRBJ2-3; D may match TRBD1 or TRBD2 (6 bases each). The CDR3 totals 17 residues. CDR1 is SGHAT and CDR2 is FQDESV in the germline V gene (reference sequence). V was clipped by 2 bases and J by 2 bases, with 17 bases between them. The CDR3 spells CASSLRRGESPTDTQYF. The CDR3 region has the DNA TGTGCCAGCAGCTTAAGGAGGGGGGAGTCCCCCACAGATACGCAGTATTTT.

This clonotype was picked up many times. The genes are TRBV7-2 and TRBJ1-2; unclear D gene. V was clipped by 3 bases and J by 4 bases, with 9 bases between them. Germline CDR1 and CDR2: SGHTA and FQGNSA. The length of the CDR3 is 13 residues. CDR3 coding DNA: TGTGCCAGCAGCTTGGCAGCAAGCTATGGCTACACCTTC. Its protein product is CASSLAASYGYTF.

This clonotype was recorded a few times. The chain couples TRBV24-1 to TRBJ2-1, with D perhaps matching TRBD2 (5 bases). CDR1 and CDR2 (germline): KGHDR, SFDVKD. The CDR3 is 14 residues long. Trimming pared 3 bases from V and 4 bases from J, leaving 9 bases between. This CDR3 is CATSDTGLYNEQFF. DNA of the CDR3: TGTGCCACCAGTGATACTGGACTGTACAATGAGCAGTTCTTC.

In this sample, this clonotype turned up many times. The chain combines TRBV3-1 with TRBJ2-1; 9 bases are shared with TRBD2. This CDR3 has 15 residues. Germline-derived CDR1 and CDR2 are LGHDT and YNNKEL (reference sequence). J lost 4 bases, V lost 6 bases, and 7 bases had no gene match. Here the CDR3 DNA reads TGTGCCAGCAGGGACAGACTAGCGGTTTACAATGAGCAGTTCTTC. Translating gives CASRDRLAVYNEQFF.

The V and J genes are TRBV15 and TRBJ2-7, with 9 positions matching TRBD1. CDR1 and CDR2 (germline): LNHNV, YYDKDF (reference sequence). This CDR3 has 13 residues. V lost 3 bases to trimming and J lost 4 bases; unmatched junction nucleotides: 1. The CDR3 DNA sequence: TGTGCCACCAGCAGGGACAGGGGATACGAGCAGTACTTC. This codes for CATSRDRGYEQYF.

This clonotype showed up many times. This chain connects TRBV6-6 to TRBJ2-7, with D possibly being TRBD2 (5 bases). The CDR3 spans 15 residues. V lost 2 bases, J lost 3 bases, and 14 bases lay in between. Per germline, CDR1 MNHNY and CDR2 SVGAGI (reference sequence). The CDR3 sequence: CASSYESPGFYEQYF. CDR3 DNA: TGTGCCAGCAGTTACGAAAGTCCGGGGTTCTACGAGCAGTACTTC.

In nucleotides, the CDR3 is TGCGCCAGCAGCCAAGGGACAGGGAAATACGAGCAGTACTTC. As protein: CASSQGTGKYEQYF. The chain links TRBV4-1 to TRBJ2-7; 8 positions match TRBD1. CDR3 size: 14 residues. After removal of 1 base from V and 4 bases from J, the junction contained 3 bases not matched to a gene. Germline CDR1 is MGHRA and CDR2 is YSYEKL.

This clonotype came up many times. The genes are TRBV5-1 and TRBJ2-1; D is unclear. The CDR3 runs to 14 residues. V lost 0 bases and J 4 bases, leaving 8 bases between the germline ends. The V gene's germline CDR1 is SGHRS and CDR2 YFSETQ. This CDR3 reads CASSLELGYNEQFF. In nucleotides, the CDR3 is TGCGCCAGCAGCTTGGAGCTAGGGTACAATGAGCAGTTCTTC.

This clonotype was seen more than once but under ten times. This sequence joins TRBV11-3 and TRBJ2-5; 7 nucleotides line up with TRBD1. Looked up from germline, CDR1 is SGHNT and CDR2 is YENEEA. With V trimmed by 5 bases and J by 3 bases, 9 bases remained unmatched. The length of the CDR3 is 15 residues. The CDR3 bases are TGTGCCAGCAGCAAACGACAGGGTCGGGAAGAGACCCAGTACTTC. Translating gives CASSKRQGREETQYF.

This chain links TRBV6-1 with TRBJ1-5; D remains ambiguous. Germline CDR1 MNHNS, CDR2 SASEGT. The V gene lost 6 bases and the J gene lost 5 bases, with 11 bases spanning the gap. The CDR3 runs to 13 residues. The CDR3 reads CASSQHADQPQHF. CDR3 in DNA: TGTGCCAGCAGCCAACATGCTGATCAGCCCCAGCATTTT.

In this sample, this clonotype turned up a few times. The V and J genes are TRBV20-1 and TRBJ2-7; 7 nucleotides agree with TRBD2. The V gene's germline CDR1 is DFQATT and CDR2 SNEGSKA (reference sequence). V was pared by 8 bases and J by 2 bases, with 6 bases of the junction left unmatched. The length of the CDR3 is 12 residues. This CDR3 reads CSTSSGAYEQYF. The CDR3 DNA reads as TGCAGTACCTCTAGCGGCGCCTACGAGCAGTACTTC.

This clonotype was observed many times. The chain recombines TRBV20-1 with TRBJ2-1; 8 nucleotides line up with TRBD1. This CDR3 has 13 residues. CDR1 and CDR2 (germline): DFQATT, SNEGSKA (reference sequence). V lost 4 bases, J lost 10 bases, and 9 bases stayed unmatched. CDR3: CSATLTGEVEQFF. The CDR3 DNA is TGCAGTGCTACCCTGACAGGGGAGGTAGAGCAGTTCTTC.

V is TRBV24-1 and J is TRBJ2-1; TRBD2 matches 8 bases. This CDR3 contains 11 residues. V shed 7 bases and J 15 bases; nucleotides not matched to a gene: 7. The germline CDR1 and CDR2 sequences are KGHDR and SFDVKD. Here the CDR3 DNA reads TGTGCCACCAGCGACGGGAGGGGACCGTTCTTC. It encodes CATSDGRGPFF.

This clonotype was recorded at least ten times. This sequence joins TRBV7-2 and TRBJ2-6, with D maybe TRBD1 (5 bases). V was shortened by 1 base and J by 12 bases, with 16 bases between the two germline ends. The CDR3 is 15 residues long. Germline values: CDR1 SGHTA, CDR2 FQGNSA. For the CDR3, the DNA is TGTGCCAGCAGCTTAGACATTATGGGGCAGGGCGTCCTGACTTTC. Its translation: CASSLDIMGQGVLTF.

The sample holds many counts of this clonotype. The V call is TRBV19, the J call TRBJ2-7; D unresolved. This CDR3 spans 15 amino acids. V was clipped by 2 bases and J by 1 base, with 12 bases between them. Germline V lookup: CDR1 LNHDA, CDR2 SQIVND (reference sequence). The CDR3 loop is CASSIRVGSSYEQYF. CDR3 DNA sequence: TGTGCCAGTAGTATAAGAGTCGGGTCTTCCTACGAGCAGTACTTC.

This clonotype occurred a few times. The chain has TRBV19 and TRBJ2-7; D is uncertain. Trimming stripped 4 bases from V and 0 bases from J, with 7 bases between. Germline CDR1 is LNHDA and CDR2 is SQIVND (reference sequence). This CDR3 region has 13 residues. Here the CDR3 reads CASSTSPSYEQYF. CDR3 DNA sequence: TGTGCCAGTAGTACTTCCCCCTCCTACGAGCAGTACTTC.

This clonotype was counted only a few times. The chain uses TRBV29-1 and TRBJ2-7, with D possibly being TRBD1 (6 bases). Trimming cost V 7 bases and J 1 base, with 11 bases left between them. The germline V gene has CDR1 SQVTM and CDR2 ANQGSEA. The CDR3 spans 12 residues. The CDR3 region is CSAFGQSYEQYF. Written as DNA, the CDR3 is TGCAGCGCCTTCGGACAGTCCTACGAGCAGTACTTC.

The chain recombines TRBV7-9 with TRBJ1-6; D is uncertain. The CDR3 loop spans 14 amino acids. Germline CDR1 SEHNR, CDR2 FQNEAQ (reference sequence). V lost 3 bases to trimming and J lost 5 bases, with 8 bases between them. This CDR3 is CASSFGADNSPLHF. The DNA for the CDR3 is TGTGCCAGCAGCTTCGGAGCAGATAATTCACCCCTCCACTTT.

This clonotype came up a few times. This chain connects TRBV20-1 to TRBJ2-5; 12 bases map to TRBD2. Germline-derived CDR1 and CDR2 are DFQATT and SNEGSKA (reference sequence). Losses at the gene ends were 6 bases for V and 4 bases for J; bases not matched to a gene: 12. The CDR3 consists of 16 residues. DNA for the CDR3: TGCAGTGCAGGGGGTACTAGCGGGAGGCTGGGAGAGACCCAGTACTTC. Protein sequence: CSAGGTSGRLGETQYF.

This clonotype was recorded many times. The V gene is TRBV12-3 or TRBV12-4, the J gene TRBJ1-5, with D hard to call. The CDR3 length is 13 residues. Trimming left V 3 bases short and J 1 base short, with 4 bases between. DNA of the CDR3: TGTGCCAGCAGTTTGTTCAGCAATCAGCCCCAGCATTTT. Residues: CASSLFSNQPQHF.

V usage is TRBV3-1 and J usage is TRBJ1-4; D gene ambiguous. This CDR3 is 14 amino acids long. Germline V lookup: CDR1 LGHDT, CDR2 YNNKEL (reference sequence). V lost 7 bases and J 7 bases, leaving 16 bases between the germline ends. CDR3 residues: CASNHSFSGEKLFF. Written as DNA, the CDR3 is TGTGCCAGCAACCATAGCTTCTCCGGTGAAAAACTGTTTTTT. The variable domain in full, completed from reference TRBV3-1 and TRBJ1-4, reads DTAVSQTPKYLVTQMGNDKSIKCEQNLGHDTMYWYKQDSKKFLKIMFSYNNKELIINETVPNRFSPKSPDKAHLNLHINSLELGDSAVYFCASNHSFSGEKLFFGSGTQLSVL.

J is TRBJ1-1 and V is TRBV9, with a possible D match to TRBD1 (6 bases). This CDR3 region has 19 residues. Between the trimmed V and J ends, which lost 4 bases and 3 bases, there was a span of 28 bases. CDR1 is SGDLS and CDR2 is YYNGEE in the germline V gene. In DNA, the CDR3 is TGTGCCAGCAGCTCACACCACGGAGGGACACTCCGAGGAGACACTGAAGCTTTCTTT. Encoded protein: CASSSHHGGTLRGDTEAFF.

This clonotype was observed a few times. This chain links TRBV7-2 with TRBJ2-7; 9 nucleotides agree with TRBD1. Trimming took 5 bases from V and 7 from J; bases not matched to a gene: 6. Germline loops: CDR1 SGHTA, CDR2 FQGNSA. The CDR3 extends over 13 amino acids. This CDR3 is CASSKNRGREQYF. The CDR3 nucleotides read TGTGCCAGCAGCAAAAACAGGGGGCGTGAGCAGTACTTC.

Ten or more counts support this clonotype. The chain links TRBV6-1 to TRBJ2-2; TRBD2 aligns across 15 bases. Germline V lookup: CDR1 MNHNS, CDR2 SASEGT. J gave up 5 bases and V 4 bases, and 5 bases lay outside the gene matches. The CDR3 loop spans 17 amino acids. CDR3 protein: CASSGTSGRAWTGELFF. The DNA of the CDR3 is TGTGCCAGCAGTGGGACTAGCGGGAGGGCGTGGACCGGGGAGCTGTTTTTT.

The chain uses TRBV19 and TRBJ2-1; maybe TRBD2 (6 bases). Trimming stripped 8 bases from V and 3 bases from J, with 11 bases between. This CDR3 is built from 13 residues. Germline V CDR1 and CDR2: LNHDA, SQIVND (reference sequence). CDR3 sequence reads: CASDPTSYNEQFF. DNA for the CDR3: TGTGCCAGTGACCCGACTAGCTACAATGAGCAGTTCTTC.

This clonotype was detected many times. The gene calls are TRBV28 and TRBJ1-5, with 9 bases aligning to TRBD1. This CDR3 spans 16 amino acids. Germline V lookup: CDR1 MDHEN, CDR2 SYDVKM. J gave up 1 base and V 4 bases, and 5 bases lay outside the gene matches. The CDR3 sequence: CASSSLDRGSNQPQHF. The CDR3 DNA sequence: TGTGCCAGCAGTTCCCTGGACAGGGGAAGCAATCAGCCCCAGCATTTT.